These 4 T cell receptor beta chains originate from one sample sequenced in a study of shared T cell receptors in the human thymus. The table came from immunoSEQ multiplex PCR; TCRdb's copy has only in-frame clones and leaves some out. In the table there are about 380,000 clones, just under 95% of which are singletons. The specimen sequenced was thymocytes. The receptors come from a human donor.

The chain is built from TRBV18 and TRBJ2-7; D not certain. Trimming shortened V by 7 bases and J by 3 bases, and 13 bases separated the two germline ends. The CDR3 loop spans 13 amino acids. Germline loops: CDR1 KGHSH, CDR2 LQKENI. CDR3 in amino acids: CASFDDLNYEQYF. The CDR3 region has the DNA TGTGCCAGCTTCGACGACCTAAACTACGAGCAGTACTTC.

The chain joins TRBV28 to TRBJ2-1; 11 bases map to TRBD2. In germline, CDR1 is MDHEN, CDR2 SYDVKM. CDR3 length equals 16 residues. Trimming removed 6 bases from V and 5 bases from J; junction bases left unmatched: 9. The CDR3 reads CASRLVRGLADNEQFF. As DNA, the CDR3 is TGTGCCAGCAGATTGGTGAGGGGACTAGCGGACAATGAGCAGTTCTTC. Full variable domain (missing parts from reference TRBV28 and TRBJ2-1): DVKVTQSSRYLVKRTGEKVFLECVQDMDHENMFWYRQDPGLGLRLIYFSYDVKMKEKGDIPEGYSVSREKKERFSLILESASTNQTSMYLCASRLVRGLADNEQFFGPGTRLTVL.

This chain links TRBV11-3 with TRBJ2-7; TRBD2 might be the D (5 bases). Germline CDR1 reads SGHNT; CDR2 reads YENEEA. The CDR3 length is 12 residues. The germline V and J ends were trimmed by 3 bases and 6 bases, with 9 bases remaining between them. The CDR3 sequence: CASSLVGGEQYF. The CDR3 DNA is TGTGCCAGCAGCTTGGTAGGAGGCGAGCAGTACTTC.

This chain connects TRBV7-2 to TRBJ1-1; TRBD1 is a possible D gene (6 bases). Germline V gene sequence: CDR1 SGHTA, CDR2 FQGNSA. The V end lost 3 bases, the J end lost 4 bases, and 9 bases lay between the germline ends. The CDR3 totals 13 residues. CDR3 region: CASSLDSTTEAFF. The CDR3 DNA follows: TGTGCCAGCAGCTTGGACAGTACCACTGAAGCTTTCTTT.